The sample holds a few counts of the clone carrying this T cell receptor beta chain. Its cognate antigen is unknown. With the library built for alpha chains, this beta chain is off target and its frequency is not meaningful. TCRdb re-derived calls from the 5' RACE reads in MiXCR, one entry per CDR3 protein. The sample lists 16,000 or so distinct CDR3 sequences, roughly 7.1% occurring once. Stated time point: sample taken at primary tumor resection. Tumor, nontumor lung or frozen PBMC supplied whole RNA that was sequenced unsorted. The sample originates from a study of spatial heterogeneity in lung cancer. Study outcomes and limitations: Tumoral mutation counts were tracked by counts of expanded intratumoral alpha and beta TCRs.

Germline CDR1 reads MDHEN; CDR2 reads SYDVKM. This CDR3 contains 15 residues. The V segment lost 7 bases and the J segment 3 bases; nucleotides outside the gene matches: 11. The starting material was lung tumor tissue, obtained at surgery. This TCR was sampled from a female donor with early-stage non-small cell lung cancer. J is TRBJ2-7 and V is TRBV28; 8 positions agree with TRBD1. The CDR3 is CASTLGQGGRYEQYF. CDR3 coding DNA: TGTGCCAGCACCCTAGGACAGGGCGGCCGCTACGAGCAGTACTTC.